Presented here are 29 T cell receptor beta chains from one specimen sequenced in a study of T cell repertoires in aging, cancer and after chemotherapy (dated by TCRdb to between 2017 and 2020). The sequencer was an Illumina MiSeq. Multiplex touch-down PCR with a mixed TRB-A/B primer pool was used to amplify rearranged TRB sequences covering the V, D and J segments. In-frame beta chains were kept once TCRdb had trimmed the public reads at Q25 with fastp and called clones with MiXCR. Identical CDR3 protein sequences are pooled into one entry, listed with their most common genes and DNA. Here the sample has approximately 9,700 distinct CDR3 sequences; approximately 33% occur a single time. About 2.7% of the sample is in the top ten clones. Genomic DNA extracted from peripheral blood, rather than sorted cells or RNA, was used as the source for amplification of TCR beta rearrangements. Sequencing was done on a sample of blood. Receptors originate from a human donor in good health.

This clonotype has a handful of counts. The chain couples TRBV6-2 or TRBV6-3 to TRBJ1-6; D uncertain. The V end was cut by 6 bases, the J end by 9 bases, with 18 bases between. The V gene's germline CDR1 is MNHEY and CDR2 SVGEGT. The CDR3 covers 15 residues. CDR3 nucleotides: TGTGCCAGCAGAGTTGTAACGGGCTGGGGTTCACCCCTCCACTTT. It is translated as CASRVVTGWGSPLHF.

The chain couples TRBV19 to TRBJ2-1; 13 nucleotides align to TRBD2. Germline-derived CDR1 and CDR2 are LNHDA and SQIVND (reference sequence). This CDR3 is 19 amino acids long. After removal of 1 base from V and 0 bases from J, the junction contained 6 bases not matched to a gene. The CDR3 DNA reads TGTGCCAGTAGTATAGCCCGACTAGCGGGGGGTAGCTCCTACAATGAGCAGTTCTTC. This translates into CASSIARLAGGSSYNEQFF.

This clonotype showed up just a few times. This chain links TRBV11-3 with TRBJ1-1; 8 bases fit TRBD1. Germline CDR1 reads SGHNT; CDR2 reads YENEEA. The ends lost 3 bases at V and 10 bases at J; junction bases unmatched: 4. This CDR3 comprises 12 residues. For the CDR3, the DNA is TGTGCCAGCAGCTTCGGGACAGGTAGAGCTTTCTTT. Its translation is CASSFGTGRAFF.

The chain is built from TRBV29-1 and TRBJ1-1; D not certain. The V gene's germline CDR1 is SQVTM and CDR2 ANQGSEA. The CDR3 consists of 11 residues. V was pared by 5 bases and J by 1 base, with 5 bases between. The CDR3 DNA reads as TGCAGCGTTTCAGGGAACACTGAAGCTTTCTTT. Residues: CSVSGNTEAFF.

In its sample, this clonotype was seen a few times. The V gene is TRBV19, the J gene TRBJ2-5; tentatively, D is TRBD2 (6 bases). This CDR3 is built from 15 residues. Germline V gene data show CDR1 as LNHDA and CDR2 as SQIVND (reference sequence). V lost 1 base and J lost 1, with 10 bases in between. For the CDR3, the DNA is TGTGCCAGTAGTATAGTCCCGGGACTCCAAGAGACCCAGTACTTC. Its translation: CASSIVPGLQETQYF.

There are a few counts of this clonotype. J is TRBJ1-1 and V is TRBV11-3; no definite D call. Germline values: CDR1 SGHNT, CDR2 YENEEA. With 1 base removed from V and 1 base from J, the gap between germline ends came to 7 bases. CDR3 size: 14 residues. Written as DNA, the CDR3 is TGTGCCAGCAGCTTAGGTCGGAAGAACACTGAAGCTTTCTTT. As protein: CASSLGRKNTEAFF.

This clonotype was recorded only once. This chain connects TRBV30 to TRBJ1-5; D uncertain. Trimming stripped 3 bases from V and 6 bases from J, with 12 bases between. Germline CDR1 is GTSNPN and CDR2 is SVGIG (reference sequence). There are 13 residues in the CDR3. The CDR3 reads CAWRRAGGQPQHF. CDR3 coding DNA: TGTGCCTGGAGGAGGGCGGGTGGTCAGCCCCAGCATTTT. Based on the CDR3 plus reference TRBV30 and TRBJ1-5, the full variable domain is SQTIHQWPATLVQPVGSPLSLECTVEGTSNPNLYWYRQAAGRGLQLLFYSVGIGQISSEVPQNLSASRPQDRQFILSSKKLLLSDSGFYLCAWRRAGGQPQHFGDGTRLSIL.

The chain combines TRBV5-5 with TRBJ2-5, with 9 positions matching TRBD2. The V and J ends lost 2 bases and 2 bases, in that order; junction bases with no gene match: 7. CDR1 and CDR2 from the germline V gene are SGHKS and YYEKEE (reference sequence). This CDR3 is 16 amino acids long. The CDR3, as DNA: TGTGCCAGCAGCTTTTTTTTAGCGGGGGTTCAAGAGACCCAGTACTTC. It translates to CASSFFLAGVQETQYF.

CDR3: CASRGTGGLYGYTF. The DNA for the CDR3 is TGTGCCAGCAGGGGGACAGGGGGGCTCTATGGCTACACCTTC. This sequence joins TRBV27 and TRBJ1-2, with 11 positions matching TRBD1. V shed 6 bases, J shed 4 bases, and the junction held 4 bases outside the gene matches. The CDR3 runs to 14 residues. CDR1 is MNHEY and CDR2 is SMNVEV in the germline V gene (reference sequence).

This clonotype was picked up a small number of times. The CDR3 reads CASSDIGAFTETQYF. DNA for the CDR3: TGTGCCAGCAGTGATATCGGGGCGTTCACGGAGACCCAGTACTTC. The J gene is TRBJ2-5, the V gene TRBV6-1, with D possibly being TRBD1 or TRBD2 (5 bases each). CDR1 is MNHNS and CDR2 is SASEGT in the germline V gene. V was trimmed by 3 bases and J by 5 bases, leaving 16 bases between them. CDR3 length: 15 residues.

This clonotype is labeled as medium-sized. V is TRBV11-3 and J is TRBJ2-5; 7 bases agree with TRBD1. V trimming: 4 bases; J trimming: 5 bases; junction bases outside the gene matches: 7. This CDR3 contains 14 residues. CDR1 is SGHNT, CDR2 YENEEA, per germline. The CDR3 sequence: CASSSKGARETQYF. The CDR3 DNA sequence: TGTGCCAGCAGCTCGAAGGGGGCGCGGGAGACCCAGTACTTC.

The chain employs TRBV12-3 or TRBV12-4 and TRBJ2-3; 7 nucleotides agree with TRBD2. The CDR3 runs to 15 residues. The V segment lost 4 bases and the J segment 0 bases; nucleotides outside the gene matches: 4. DNA for the CDR3: TGTGCCAGCAGTTCTAGCGGAGAGAGCACAGATACGCAGTATTTT. This codes for CASSSSGESTDTQYF.

The V call is TRBV19, the J call TRBJ2-1; 10 nucleotides agree with TRBD1. The CDR3 is 14 residues long. Germline CDR1 reads LNHDA; CDR2 reads SQIVND (reference sequence). Trimming cost V 3 bases and J 8 bases; bases outside gene matches: 4. Here the CDR3 reads CASSMRDRGDEQFF. The CDR3 DNA follows: TGTGCCAGTAGTATGAGGGACAGGGGTGATGAGCAGTTCTTC.

J is TRBJ2-5 and V is TRBV11-1, with TRBD1 matching over 10 bases. This CDR3 is 15 amino acids long. Germline V gene sequence: CDR1 SGHAT, CDR2 FQDESV (reference sequence). J was trimmed by 3 bases and V by 3 bases; bases with no gene match: 4. The CDR3 reads CASSLPGQGKETQYF. The CDR3 DNA sequence: TGTGCCAGCAGCTTGCCGGGACAGGGGAAAGAGACCCAGTACTTC.

The chain is built from TRBV6-5 and TRBJ1-1, with 7 nucleotides matching TRBD1. This CDR3 region has 15 residues. With 4 bases clipped from V and 4 bases from J, the junction kept 9 bases outside the gene matches. Looked up from germline, CDR1 is MNHEY and CDR2 is SVGAGI. CDR3 loop: CASSSVGRGITEAFF. CDR3 DNA: TGTGCCAGCAGTTCAGTCGGCAGGGGGATCACTGAAGCTTTCTTT.

This clonotype was picked up a small number of times. CDR3 DNA: TGTGCCAGCAGCTTAATGACGGGGGAGAACACTGAAGCTTTCTTT. Protein sequence: CASSLMTGENTEAFF. This chain links TRBV11-3 with TRBJ1-1; weak D call: TRBD1 (5 bases). V dropped 2 bases and J dropped 1 base, with 11 bases sitting between them. The length of the CDR3 is 15 residues. Per germline, CDR1 SGHNT and CDR2 YENEEA. Variable domain in full (rest from reference TRBV11-3 and TRBJ1-1): EAGVVQSPRYKIIEKKQPVAFWCNPISGHNTLYWYLQNLGQGPELLIRYENEEAVDDSQLPKDRFSAERLKGVDSTLKIQPAELGDSAVYLCASSLMTGENTEAFFGQGTRLTVV.

This clonotype was detected once. The rearrangement uses TRBV5-1 and TRBJ2-2, with D hard to call. Germline loops: CDR1 SGHRS, CDR2 YFSETQ. CDR3 size: 13 residues. Trimming left V 0 bases short and J 7 bases short, with 7 bases between. The CDR3 loop is CASSLAVSGELFF. The CDR3, as DNA: TGCGCCAGCAGCTTGGCGGTGAGCGGGGAGCTGTTTTTT.

This clonotype has a handful of counts. The chain carries TRBV27 and TRBJ2-7, with 10 bases identical to TRBD1. With V trimmed by 3 bases and J by 6 bases, 5 bases remained unmatched. The germline V gene has CDR1 MNHEY and CDR2 SMNVEV (reference sequence). CDR3 length equals 14 residues. CDR3: CASSFGQGESEQYF. The CDR3 nucleotides are TGTGCCAGCAGTTTTGGACAGGGGGAATCCGAGCAGTACTTC.

This clonotype ranks as medium-sized (0.01 to 0.1%). The rearrangement uses TRBV29-1 and TRBJ2-3; 10 positions match TRBD2. The germline V gene encodes CDR1 SQVTM and CDR2 ANQGSEA. This CDR3 region has 14 residues. The junction had 6 bases not matched to a gene; V was cut back by 4 bases and J by 5 bases. CDR3 bases: TGCAGCGTTGTTCCTAGCGGGGGCGGAGATACGCAGTATTTT. This codes for CSVVPSGGGDTQYF.

The V gene is TRBV27, the J gene TRBJ1-2; 9 bases are shared with TRBD1. Germline V gene data show CDR1 as MNHEY and CDR2 as SMNVEV (reference sequence). Unmatched junction bases numbered 11, after V lost 4 bases and J lost 5 bases. The CDR3 covers 16 residues. The CDR3 region has the DNA TGTGCCAGCAGTTCAAGTACAGGGGGCGGAAGGTATGGCTACACCTTC. The encoded protein is CASSSSTGGGRYGYTF.

This clonotype appeared a few times. The gene calls are TRBV5-5 and TRBJ2-7; D unresolved. CDR1 and CDR2 (germline): SGHKS, YYEKEE (reference sequence). Trimming pared 0 bases from V and 0 bases from J, leaving 7 bases between. The CDR3 is made up of 14 amino acids. This CDR3 is CASSLAYTSYEQYF. The DNA for the CDR3 is TGTGCCAGCAGCTTGGCCTACACCTCCTACGAGCAGTACTTC.

The chain joins TRBV18 to TRBJ1-4; tentatively, D is TRBD1 (6 bases). The length of the CDR3 is 15 residues. Germline CDR1 reads KGHSH; CDR2 reads LQKENI. V lost 2 bases and J 2 bases, leaving 9 bases between the germline ends. The CDR3 nucleotides are TGTGCCAGCTCACCATCCGGGGGCACTAATGAAAAACTGTTTTTT. Encoded protein: CASSPSGGTNEKLFF.

The chain employs TRBV15 and TRBJ1-3; D gene unclear. This CDR3 is built from 15 residues. V was clipped by 5 bases and J by 0 bases, with 11 bases between them. The germline CDR1 and CDR2 sequences are LNHNV and YYDKDF (reference sequence). The CDR3, as DNA: TGTGCCACCAGCGCGAGGGCCGGCTCTGGAAACACCATATATTTT. It codes for CATSARAGSGNTIYF.

This rearrangement joins TRBV5-6 to TRBJ1-1; D is possibly TRBD1 (5 bases). V shed 4 bases and J shed 1 base, with 11 bases lying between them. The CDR3 is made up of 14 amino acids. Germline assignment: CDR1 SGHDT and CDR2 YYEEEE. The CDR3 sequence is CASSPGTENTEAFF. In DNA, the CDR3 is TGTGCCAGCAGCCCCGGGACGGAGAACACTGAAGCTTTCTTT.

This clonotype showed up just a few times. The chain combines TRBV11-3 with TRBJ2-3; D not certain. Germline values: CDR1 SGHNT, CDR2 YENEEA. V gave up 1 base and J gave up 10 bases, with 12 bases separating them. The CDR3 is made up of 13 amino acids. CDR3 amino acids: CASSLGMLQAQYF. CDR3 coding DNA: TGTGCCAGCAGCTTAGGAATGCTGCAGGCGCAGTATTTT.

This clonotype has more than one count but fewer than ten. The rearrangement joins TRBV5-1 to TRBJ2-7; 10 bases fit TRBD2. CDR1 is SGHRS, CDR2 YFSETQ, per germline. This CDR3 has 15 residues. V shed 4 bases and J 5 bases; nucleotides not matched to a gene: 9. The CDR3 coding sequence is TGCGCCAGCAGCATGCTAGCGGGAGCACTGAACGAGCAGTACTTC. Amino acid sequence: CASSMLAGALNEQYF.

On this clonotype: The junction shows a germline mismatch at one end, possibly a read error. The chain carries TRBV24-1 and TRBJ2-1; 7 nucleotides align to TRBD2. The germline V gene has CDR1 KGHDR and CDR2 SFDVKD. CDR3 length equals 12 residues. The CDR3 sequence: CATSDTQRGAHF. The CDR3 nucleotides read TGTGCCACCAGTGATACCCAGCGGGGCGCACACTTC.

This chain connects TRBV12-3 or TRBV12-4 to TRBJ2-2; D unresolved. The germline V and J ends were trimmed by 5 bases and 4 bases, with 14 bases remaining between them. The length of the CDR3 is 15 residues. The CDR3 region has the DNA TGTGCCAGCAGTATCGTACGGGTCGGCACCGGGGAGCTGTTTTTT. It translates to CASSIVRVGTGELFF.

The chain uses TRBV6-4 and TRBJ2-3; unclear D gene. The V gene's germline CDR1 is MRHNA and CDR2 SNTAGT. The CDR3 sequence is 13 residues long. Trimming cost V 2 bases and J 0 bases, with 3 bases left between them. The CDR3 sequence: CASSDGSTDTQYF. DNA for the CDR3: TGTGCCAGCAGTGACGGGAGCACAGATACGCAGTATTTT.